These T cell receptor beta chains were read from a single sample in a study of shared T cell receptors in the human thymus. Clones were sequenced by immunoSEQ multiplex PCR, and TCRdb holds only the in-frame ones, with some missing. The table shows 600,000 or so clones, with around 87% occurring only once. These data were likewise used in another study, on human thymus T cells.

Material: thymocytes. These receptor sequences come from a boy under three years old with a congenital heart defect. Each CDR3 is given with its conserved first and last residue. The D gene is left open where the match is weak. Expanded clones are given a class, and other clones once, few, many or no size at all.

J | D | V | size | CDR3 | DNA
TRBJ1-1 | . | TRBV2 | . | CASSGGENTEAFF | TGTGCCAGCAGTGGGGGGGAGAACACTGAAGCTTTCTTT
TRBJ2-3 | TRBD1 | TRBV28 | . | CASSSDRVKDTQYF | TGTGCCAGCAGTTCGGACAGGGTTAAGGATACGCAGTATTTT
TRBJ1-2 | . | TRBV29-1 | . | CSVDSPSHYGYTF | TGCAGCGTTGATTCCCCGAGCCACTATGGCTACACCTTC
TRBJ2-7 | . | TRBV7-8 | . | CASSLASGPAYEQYF | TGTGCCAGCAGCTTAGCGTCTGGGCCCGCCTACGAGCAGTACTTC
TRBJ2-3 | TRBD2 | TRBV18 | . | CASSPRLAGVTSTDTQYF | TGTGCCAGCTCACCACGACTAGCGGGTGTAACTAGCACAGATACGCAGTATTTT
TRBJ2-1 | . | TRBV6-5 | . | CASSSSVPYNEQFF | TGTGCCAGCAGTTCAAGCGTACCCTACAATGAGCAGTTCTTC
TRBJ1-1 | . | TRBV4-2 | . | CASSHSGQPNTEAFF | TGTGCCAGCAGCCATTCAGGACAGCCGAACACTGAAGCTTTCTTT
TRBJ1-1 | . | TRBV25-1 | . | CASSPPNSEAFF | TGTGCCAGCAGTCCCCCAAACAGCGAAGCTTTCTTT
TRBJ2-5 | . | TRBV5-1 | . | CASSCGTVQETQYF | TGCGCCAGCAGCTGCGGGACTGTCCAAGAGACCCAGTACTTC
TRBJ2-2 | TRBD2 | TRBV19 | . | CASSTSGRAWLAGELFF | TGTGCCAGTAGCACTAGCGGGAGGGCCTGGTTGGCCGGGGAGCTGTTTTTT
TRBJ2-5 | . | TRBV30 | . | CAWREGQCQETQYF | TGTGCCTGGAGGGAAGGACAGTGCCAAGAGACCCAGTACTTC
TRBJ2-7 | . | TRBV5-6 | . | CASSLAFTGNYEQYF | TGTGCCAGCAGCTTGGCCTTCACAGGAAACTACGAGCAGTACTTC
TRBJ2-1 | . | TRBV30 | once | CAWSVPRGVVNEQFF | TGTGCCTGGAGTGTACCTCGGGGTGTTGTGAATGAGCAGTTCTTC
TRBJ1-5 | . | TRBV4-3 | . | CASSQEAGVNSNQPQHF | TGCGCCAGCAGCCAAGAGGCGGGGGTAAATAGCAATCAGCCCCAGCATTTT
TRBJ1-1 | . | TRBV19 | . | CASSHPPGGNTEAFF | TGTGCCAGTAGTCACCCGCCGGGGGGCAACACTGAAGCTTTCTTT
TRBJ2-1 | TRBD2 | TRBV6-1 | . | CASSERDYPSSYNEQFF | TGTGCCAGCAGTGAAAGGGACTACCCAAGCTCCTACAATGAGCAGTTCTTC
TRBJ2-7 | . | TRBV2 | . | CASRGRGIPYEQYF | TGTGCCAGCAGGGGGCGAGGAATACCCTACGAGCAGTACTTC
TRBJ2-2 | . | TRBV2 | . | CASSEAPNTGELFF | TGTGCCAGCAGTGAGGCCCCGAACACCGGGGAGCTGTTTTTT
TRBJ1-1 | . | TRBV6-6 | . | CASSGTGEGCTEAFF | TGTGCCAGCAGTGGGACGGGGGAAGGGTGCACTGAAGCTTTCTTT
TRBJ2-7 | TRBD2 | TRBV7-2 | few | CASSRQGLAGGPYEQYF | TGTGCCAGCAGCCGCCAAGGACTAGCGGGGGGGCCATACGAGCAGTACTTC
TRBJ2-7 | . | TRBV19 | . | CASRKGSDEQYF | TGTGCCAGTCGCAAGGGTAGCGACGAGCAGTACTTC
TRBJ1-5 | . | TRBV6-1 | once | CAPRNQPHYQPQHF | TGTGCCCCCAGGAACCAACCCCATTACCAGCCCCAGCATTTT
TRBJ2-5 | . | TRBV10-1 | few | CASSEGTEETQYF | TGCGCCAGCAGTGAAGGGACTGAAGAGACCCAGTACTTC
TRBJ2-1 | TRBD2 | TRBV10-1 | . | CASSERLAEPYNEQFF | TGCGCCAGCAGTGAGCGACTAGCGGAACCCTACAATGAGCAGTTCTTC
TRBJ2-7 | TRBD2 | TRBV4-1 | . | CASSQVPLARGSCEQYF | TGCGCCAGCAGCCAAGTCCCTCTGGCGCGGGGGTCTTGCGAGCAGTACTTC
TRBJ2-7 | TRBD2 | TRBV10-2 | . | CASTLLGLAGGPAEQYF | TGCGCCAGCACCCTCCTCGGACTAGCGGGAGGGCCGGCCGAGCAGTACTTC